This note documents a single TCR beta chain sequence. What it binds is not known. Possible read error: a much larger clone is one base away. This sample was included in a study of response to subunit inactivated influenza vaccine. The CDR3 runs 17 residues. Germline V lookup: CDR1 LGHNA, CDR2 YNFKEQ. Unmatched junction bases numbered 9, after V lost 0 bases and J lost 1 base. TCRdb re-analysed the RT-PCR reads in MiXCR, keeping a single row per CDR3 protein. The sample lists 170,000 or so distinct CDR3 sequences, 9.5% to 12% occurring once. Study observations and caveats: The authors proposed limited new T cell recruitment per seasonal influenza vaccination.

This sequence originates from a man aged 50-75 years who received an inactivated influenza vaccine. Here the sequenced sample was CD8+ T cells sorted from PBMCs, taken about 24 months after vaccination. V and J are TRBV4-2 and TRBJ2-7, with 7 bases matching TRBD2. The CDR3 DNA follows: TGTGCCAGCAGCCAAGACCCCAGCGGGACTAAATCCTACGAGCAGTACTTC. Amino acids: CASSQDPSGTKSYEQYF.